The sequence of this T cell receptor beta chain was determined in a study of human T cells and chemical hapten exposure. Notes on the study in general: Large CDR3 similarity clusters arose significantly more often from expanded TCRs than from controls. Patch test score tracked positively with PT1 expanded TCR counts. TCRs at high frequency, those above 1 in 1000, did not change with DPC sensitization.

A remark on this clonotype: Its matching antigen is unknown.

Described time point: patch test 3, about 24 weeks after DPC sensitization. Stated treatment: therapeutic diphenylcyclopropenone sensitization with weekly scalp DPC. It was from unfractionated whole blood that total RNA was extracted. TCRdb independently ran MiXCR on the RACE reads; one entry per CDR3 protein. Seen here are 130,000 or so distinct CDR3 sequences, roughly 10% observed once, and the top ten hold under 2.5%. Germline values: CDR1 MDHEN, CDR2 SYDVKM. The CDR3 is 13 residues long. Losses at the gene ends were 6 bases for V and 7 bases for J; bases not matched to a gene: 5. This TCR was recovered from a woman in her fifties or sixties with alopecia areata. Some clones in this sample may be carry-over from other donors' samples. This sequence joins TRBV28 and TRBJ2-1, with 8 bases that match TRBD2. The sequencing used whole blood, collected in connection with sensitization to the hapten diphenylcyclopropenone (DPC). CDR3 nucleotide sequence: TGTGCCAGCAGACCGGGAGGGCTAAATGAGCAGTTCTTC. Protein product: CASRPGGLNEQFF. The full variable domain, rest sourced from reference TRBV28 and TRBJ2-1, is DVKVTQSSRYLVKRTGEKVFLECVQDMDHENMFWYRQDPGLGLRLIYFSYDVKMKEKGDIPEGYSVSREKKERFSLILESASTNQTSMYLCASRPGGLNEQFFGPGTRLTVL.